This T cell receptor (beta chain) was retrieved from a study of T cell repertoires in cytomegalovirus infection. Study details: Public TCR beta signatures were indicative of both CMV infection and a matching HLA type. General observations from the study: The ex vivo response showed dominance by HLA-C-restricted CMV-specific TCR beta clonotypes.

This clonotype was detected many times. What it recognizes is unknown. The CDR3 spans 14 residues. Germline V gene lookup returns CDR1 SGHVS and CDR2 FQNEAQ. V lost 5 bases to trimming and J lost 8 bases, with 16 bases between them. TCRdb redid the calling of the reads with MiXCR, one entry per CDR3 protein. The data hold about 230,000 distinct CDR3 sequences, with approximately 22% observed a single time. J is TRBJ2-1 and V is TRBV7-8; D remains unclear. Specimen: CD8+ T cells from PBMCs. This TCR came from a human donor in good health (CMV status not recorded). Some clones in this sample may be carry-over from other donors' samples. The CDR3 sequence: CASSPRVSPHEQFF. DNA for the CDR3: TGTGCCAGCAGCCCCCGGGTCAGTCCGCATGAGCAGTTCTTC.